The text below deals with one T cell receptor (beta chain). This sample is drawn from a study of T cell changes during pregnancy in multiple sclerosis. The assay was immunoSEQ multiplex PCR, and TCRdb's table has in-frame clones only and misses some. The sample records about 61,000 clones, around 90% being singletons. This specimen was peripheral blood, taken in the first trimester of pregnancy. This clonotype was obtained from a female donor with multiple sclerosis, enrolled in a pregnancy study.

CDR3 in amino acids: CASSEFQGRSGSGNTIYF. The CDR3 region has the DNA TGTGCCAGCAGTGAGTTCCAGGGAAGGTCTGGTTCTGGAAACACCATATATTTT. V gene TRBV25-1 combines with J gene TRBJ1-3, with D maybe TRBD1 (5 bases). Trimming stripped 3 bases from V and 1 base from J, with 19 bases between. This CDR3 contains 18 residues. Germline V gene sequence: CDR1 MGHDK, CDR2 SYGVNS.